This entry features one TCR beta chain sequence. This entry belongs to a study of control samples from healthy donors and cancer patients. Measured with immunoSEQ multiplex PCR; TCRdb has only the in-frame clones, and not every one. Of hundreds of thousands of clones in the sample, roughly 87% were seen once. This TCR came from a woman aged 60 to 75 with lung cancer. The sample consisted of PBMCs.

The CDR3 sequence is CASSYSWGNTEAFF. The DNA for the CDR3 is TGTGCCAGCAGTTACTCGTGGGGGAACACTGAAGCTTTCTTT. V usage is TRBV6-5 and J usage is TRBJ1-1; no reliable D call. The CDR3 loop spans 14 amino acids. With 0 bases removed from V and 1 base from J, the gap between germline ends came to 6 bases. Germline lookup yields CDR1 MNHEY and CDR2 SVGAGI.